A selection of T cell receptor beta chains follows, all from one sample in a study of CD8 T cells in ankylosing spondylitis. TCRdb re-analysed the 5' RACE reads in MiXCR, keeping a single row per CDR3 protein. This table has a few hundred thousand distinct CDR3 sequences, around 22% appearing once. The specimen sequenced was blood, either unsorted or a sorted T cell fraction (not recorded which). These receptors all stem from a male donor with ankylosing spondylitis. Each CDR3 is given with its conserved first and last residue. Fields, in order: D gene, J gene, clone size, V gene, CDR3 protein, CDR3 DNA. A D gene is named only where the DNA matches it firmly. Expanded clones get a size class; other rows say once, few or many, or leave the size out.

>-|TRBJ2-1|few|TRBV2
CASKNWAERNEQFF
TGTGCCAGCAAAAATTGGGCAGAACGCAATGAGCAGTTCTTC
>-|TRBJ2-2|few|TRBV2
CASSGRGFGAGELFF
-
>TRBD2|TRBJ2-1|-|TRBV5-4
CASSLEAGEQFF
TGTGCCAGCAGCTTGGAAGCGGGAGAGCAGTTCTTC
>-|TRBJ2-5|-|TRBV14
CASSQAEYQETQYF
TGTGCCAGCAGCCAAGCGGAATACCAAGAGACCCAGTACTTC
>TRBD2|TRBJ2-1|few|TRBV7-2
CASSFFGRAGNEQFF
TGTGCCAGCAGCTTTTTCGGGAGGGCGGGTAATGAGCAGTTCTTC
>-|TRBJ1-3|-|TRBV19
CASSISDIRGNTIYF
TGTGCCAGTAGTATTTCAGATATACGCGGAAACACCATATATTTT
>TRBD2|TRBJ2-5|-|TRBV27
CASSRGVGTGRETQYF
TGTGCCAGCAGTCGGGGGGTGGGGACTGGCCGAGAGACCCAGTACTTC
>-|TRBJ1-2|few|TRBV5-1
CASSLVRNYGYTF
TGCGCCAGCAGCTTGGTGCGAAACTATGGCTACACCTTC
>TRBD1|TRBJ1-2|-|TRBV5-1
CASSHGTGRKDGYTF
TGCGCCAGCAGCCACGGGACAGGGAGGAAGGATGGCTACACCTTC
>-|TRBJ2-7|-|TRBV7-9
CASSWGNTDEQYF
TGTGCCAGCAGCTGGGGTAATACGGACGAGCAGTACTTC
>TRBD1|TRBJ1-2|-|TRBV4-3
CASSVETGSNYGYTF
TGCGCCAGCAGCGTAGAGACAGGGTCTAACTATGGCTACACCTTC
>-|TRBJ2-7|few|TRBV4-3
CASSQTFGRSEQYF
TGCGCCAGCAGCCAAACATTCGGAAGGAGCGAGCAGTACTTC
>-|TRBJ2-5|-|TRBV7-9
CASSVPGPKGGTQYF
TGTGCCAGCAGCGTGCCGGGACCAAAGGGAGGGACCCAGTACTTC
>-|TRBJ2-7|-|TRBV20-1
CSAPLRTYEQYF
TGCAGTGCGCCCCTCAGAACCTACGAGCAGTACTTC
>-|TRBJ2-5|-|TRBV9
CASSVGVSQETQYF
TGTGCCAGCAGCGTAGGCGTCTCCCAAGAGACCCAGTACTTC
>TRBD2|TRBJ2-1|-|TRBV2
CARGLAGESSYNEQFF
TGTGCCAGGGGACTAGCGGGGGAAAGCTCCTACAATGAGCAGTTCTTC
>TRBD2|TRBJ2-1|-|TRBV6-2/TRBV6-3
CASRLFSGIWNEQFF
TGTGCCAGCCGCCTTTTTAGCGGGATATGGAATGAGCAGTTCTTC
>-|TRBJ2-3|few|TRBV29-1
CSVRDSGTDTQYF
TGCAGCGTTAGGGATTCGGGCACAGATACGCAGTATTTT
>TRBD2|TRBJ2-1|-|TRBV6-4
CASSDRLAGSNEQFF
TGTGCCAGCAGTGACAGACTAGCGGGGAGCAATGAGCAGTTCTTC
>TRBD2|TRBJ2-7|few|TRBV3-1
CASSPTSGRALYEQYF
TGTGCCAGCAGCCCAACTAGCGGGAGGGCCTTATACGAGCAGTACTTC
>-|TRBJ2-5|-|TRBV15
CATSRGALSFYRETQYF
TGTGCCACCAGCAGAGGGGCCCTATCTTTTTACCGGGAGACCCAGTACTTC
>-|TRBJ2-1|-|TRBV7-8
CASSPPGLIYNEQFF
TGTGCCAGCAGCCCCCCGGGACTTATTTACAATGAGCAGTTCTTC
>-|TRBJ2-1|-|TRBV7-3
CASSLRDSGVNEQFF
TGTGCCAGCAGCTTACGGGATTCAGGGGTCAATGAGCAGTTCTTC
>TRBD1|TRBJ2-7|few|TRBV25-1
CASMTGTGDYEQYF
TGTGCCAGCATGACCGGGACAGGGGATTACGAGCAGTACTTC
>TRBD1|TRBJ2-1|few|TRBV18
CASSLDRERYNEQFF
TGTGCCAGCTCACTGGACAGGGAACGCTACAATGAGCAGTTCTTC
>TRBD1|TRBJ2-3|few|TRBV6-4
CASGGTGRDTQYF
TGTGCCAGCGGGGGGACAGGGAGAGATACGCAGTATTTT
>-|TRBJ2-3|-|TRBV18
CASSPSSQDTQYF
TGTGCCAGCTCACCAAGTTCACAAGATACGCAGTATTTT
>-|TRBJ2-2|-|TRBV3-1
CASSQVLGTGELFF
TGTGCCAGCAGCCAAGTACTCGGCACCGGGGAGCTGTTTTTT
>TRBD2|TRBJ2-1|-|TRBV7-8
CASSGLLAGGHNEQFF
TGTGCCAGCAGCGGCCTCCTAGCGGGCGGGCACAATGAGCAGTTCTTC
>-|TRBJ2-2|-|TRBV12-3/TRBV12-4
CASSLRRTGELFF
TGTGCCAGCAGTCTTCGGAGAACCGGGGAGCTGTTTTTT
>TRBD2|TRBJ2-3|-|TRBV12-3/TRBV12-4
CASSPGRVKREFTDTQYF
TGTGCCAGCAGTCCAGGGAGGGTGAAGCGGGAGTTCACAGATACGCAGTATTTT
>TRBD1|TRBJ1-5|many|TRBV7-2
CASSPRTGWDSNQPQHF
TGTGCCAGCAGCCCGCGGACAGGGTGGGATAGCAATCAGCCCCAGCATTTT
>-|TRBJ2-1|-|TRBV4-1
CASSPLWPDDYNEQFF
TGCGCCAGCAGCCCCCTCTGGCCAGACGACTACAATGAGCAGTTCTTC
>-|TRBJ2-3|-|TRBV10-3
CAISESVVTDTQYF
TGTGCCATCAGTGAGTCGGTTGTCACAGATACGCAGTATTTT
>-|TRBJ1-2|-|TRBV6-5
CASSYQQVYSSYTF
TGTGCCAGCAGTTACCAACAGGTTTACTCTAGCTACACCTTC
>TRBD1|TRBJ2-7|-|TRBV6-1
CASRGQVDAYEQYF
TGTGCCAGCAGGGGACAGGTTGATGCCTACGAGCAGTACTTC
>-|TRBJ2-1|-|TRBV7-2
CASSLGPSRNNEQFF
TGTGCCAGCAGCTTAGGCCCTAGCCGAAACAATGAGCAGTTCTTC
>TRBD2|TRBJ2-3|few|TRBV10-3
CAISERAGETDTQYF
TGTGCCATCAGTGAACGGGCGGGAGAGACAGATACGCAGTATTTT
>-|TRBJ2-3|-|TRBV7-2
CASSLGLLADTQYF
TGTGCCAGCAGCTTAGGTTTGCTCGCAGATACGCAGTATTTT
>TRBD2|TRBJ2-1|many|TRBV7-2
CASSQRSGRAGNEQFF
TGTGCCAGCAGCCAAAGAAGCGGGAGGGCCGGAAATGAGCAGTTCTTC
>-|TRBJ1-2|-|TRBV6-5
CASSYRAEGYGYTF
TGTGCCAGCAGTTACCGGGCCGAGGGCTATGGCTACACCTTC
>-|TRBJ1-4|-|TRBV27
CASSLSLGGRADEKLFF
TGTGCCAGCAGTTTAAGCCTGGGTGGAAGGGCGGATGAAAAACTGTTTTTT
>TRBD2|TRBJ2-3|-|TRBV28
CASSLLGLAGGIIDTQYF
TGTGCCAGCAGTCTCCTTGGACTAGCGGGAGGGATAATCGATACGCAGTATTTT
>-|TRBJ2-3|-|TRBV4-2
CASSQVYGGEVTDTQYF
TGTGCCAGCAGCCAAGTTTATGGCGGGGAGGTCACAGATACGCAGTATTTT
>TRBD2|TRBJ2-1|-|TRBV19
CASSIGLAGAHEQFF
TGTGCCAGTAGTATCGGACTAGCGGGAGCCCATGAGCAGTTCTTC
>-|TRBJ1-6|few|TRBV27
CASSLSLTPKYSYNSPLHF
TGTGCCAGCAGTTTAAGTCTGACACCCAAATACTCCTATAATTCACCCCTCCACTTT
>-|TRBJ2-2|few|TRBV2
CASRQFNTGELFF
TGTGCCAGCCGACAGTTCAACACCGGGGAGCTGTTTTTT
>-|TRBJ2-1|-|TRBV20-1
CSAMAEAWGYNEQFF
TGCAGTGCTATGGCAGAGGCTTGGGGGTACAATGAGCAGTTCTTC